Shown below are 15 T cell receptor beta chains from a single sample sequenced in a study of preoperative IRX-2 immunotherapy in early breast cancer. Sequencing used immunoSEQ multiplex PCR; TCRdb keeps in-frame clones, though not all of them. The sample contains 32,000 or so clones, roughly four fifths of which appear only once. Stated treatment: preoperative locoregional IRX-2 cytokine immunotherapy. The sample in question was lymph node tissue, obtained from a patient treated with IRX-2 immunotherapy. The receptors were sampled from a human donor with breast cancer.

The CDR3 DNA is TGTGCCAGCAGTTACCTAATGAACACCGGGGAGCTGTTTTTT. Its translation: CASSYLMNTGELFF. The chain employs TRBV6-8 and TRBJ2-2, with no clear D. Germline CDR1 is MNHGY and CDR2 is SAAAGT. The CDR3 totals 14 residues. Between the trimmed V and J ends, which lost 2 bases and 1 base, there was a span of 5 bases.

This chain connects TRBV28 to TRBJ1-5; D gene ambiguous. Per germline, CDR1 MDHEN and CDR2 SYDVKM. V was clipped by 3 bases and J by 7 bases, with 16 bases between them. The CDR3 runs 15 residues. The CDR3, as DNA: TGTGCCAGCAGTTTGGGTTTGGGGTTTGGGCAGCCCCAGCATTTT. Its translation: CASSLGLGFGQPQHF.

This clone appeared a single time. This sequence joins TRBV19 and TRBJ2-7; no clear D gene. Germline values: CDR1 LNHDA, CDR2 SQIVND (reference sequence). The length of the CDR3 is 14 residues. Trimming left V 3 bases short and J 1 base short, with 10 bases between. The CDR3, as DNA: TGTGCCAGTAGTATCGCTTCAGATTCCTACGAGCAGTACTTC. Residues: CASSIASDSYEQYF.

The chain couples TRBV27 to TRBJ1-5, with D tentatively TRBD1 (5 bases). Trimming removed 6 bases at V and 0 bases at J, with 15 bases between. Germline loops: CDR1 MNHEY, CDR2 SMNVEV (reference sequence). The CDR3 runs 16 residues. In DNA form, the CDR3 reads TGTGCCAGCAGGCCCACCCGGGGGGTTAGCAATCAGCCCCAGCATTTT. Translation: CASRPTRGVSNQPQHF.

The CDR3 loop reads CAWSRTSGESGQFF. CDR3 sequence (DNA): TGTGCCTGGAGTAGAACTAGCGGGGAATCTGGGCAGTTCTTC. The V and J genes are TRBV30 and TRBJ2-1, with 10 bases aligning to TRBD2. The length of the CDR3 is 14 residues. With 2 bases clipped from V and 12 bases from J, the junction kept 10 bases outside the gene matches. Germline lookup yields CDR1 GTSNPN and CDR2 SVGIG (reference sequence).

The CDR3 here is CASGLVLGGNTGELFF. CDR3 coding DNA: TGTGCTAGTGGTTTGGTACTTGGCGGGAACACCGGGGAGCTGTTTTTT. The chain combines TRBV12-5 with TRBJ2-2; D not certain. CDR3 size: 16 residues. The V gene's germline CDR1 is LGHNT and CDR2 FRNRAP. Trimming shortened V by 0 bases and J by 1 base, and 9 bases separated the two germline ends.

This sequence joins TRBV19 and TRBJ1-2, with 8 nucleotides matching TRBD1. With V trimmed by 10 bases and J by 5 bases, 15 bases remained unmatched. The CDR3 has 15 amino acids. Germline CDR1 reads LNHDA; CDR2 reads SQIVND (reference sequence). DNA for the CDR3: TGTGCCACCTCAAGGGCCCAGGGGGCGAGGTATGGCTACACCTTC. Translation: CATSRAQGARYGYTF.

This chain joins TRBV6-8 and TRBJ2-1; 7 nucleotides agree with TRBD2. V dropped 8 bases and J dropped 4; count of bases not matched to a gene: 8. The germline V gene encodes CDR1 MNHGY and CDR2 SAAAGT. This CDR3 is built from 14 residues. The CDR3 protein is CASGWGGGYNEQFF. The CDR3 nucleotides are TGTGCCAGCGGGTGGGGCGGGGGATACAATGAGCAGTTCTTC.

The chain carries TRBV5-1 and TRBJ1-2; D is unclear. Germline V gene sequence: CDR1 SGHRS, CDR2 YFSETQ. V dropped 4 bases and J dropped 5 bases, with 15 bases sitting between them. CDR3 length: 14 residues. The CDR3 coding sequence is TGCGCCAGCAGCCGTCGTCAGGCCCCTTATGGCTACACCTTC. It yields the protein CASSRRQAPYGYTF.

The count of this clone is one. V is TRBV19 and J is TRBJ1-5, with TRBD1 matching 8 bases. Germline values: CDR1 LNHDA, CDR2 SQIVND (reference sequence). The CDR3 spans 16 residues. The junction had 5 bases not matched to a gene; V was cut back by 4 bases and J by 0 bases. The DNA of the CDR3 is TGTGCCAGTAGTAGCCACAGGGGGAATAGCAATCAGCCCCAGCATTTT. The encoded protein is CASSSHRGNSNQPQHF.

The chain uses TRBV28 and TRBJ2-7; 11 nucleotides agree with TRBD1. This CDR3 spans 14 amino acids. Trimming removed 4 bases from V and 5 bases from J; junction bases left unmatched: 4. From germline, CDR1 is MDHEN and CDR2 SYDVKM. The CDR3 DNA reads TGTGCCAGCAGTTCGGGACAGGGGGTCCACGAGCAGTACTTC. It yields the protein CASSSGQGVHEQYF.

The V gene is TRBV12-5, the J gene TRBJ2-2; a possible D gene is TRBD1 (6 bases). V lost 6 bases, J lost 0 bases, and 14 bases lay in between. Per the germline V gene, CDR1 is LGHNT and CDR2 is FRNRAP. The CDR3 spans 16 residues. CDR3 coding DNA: TGTGCTAGTGGCGCCGGGACAACAGCGAACACCGGGGAGCTGTTTTTT. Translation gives CASGAGTTANTGELFF. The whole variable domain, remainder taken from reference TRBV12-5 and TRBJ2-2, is DARVTQTPRHKVTEMGQEVTMRCQPILGHNTVFWYRQTMMQGLELLAYFRNRAPLDDSGMPKDRFSAEMPDATLATLKIQPSEPRDSAVYFCASGAGTTANTGELFFGEGSRLTVL.

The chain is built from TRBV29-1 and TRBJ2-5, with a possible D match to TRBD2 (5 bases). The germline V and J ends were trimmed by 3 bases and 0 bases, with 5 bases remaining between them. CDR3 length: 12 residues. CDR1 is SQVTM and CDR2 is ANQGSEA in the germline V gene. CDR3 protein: CSVERDQETQYF. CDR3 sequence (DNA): TGCAGCGTTGAGCGGGACCAAGAGACCCAGTACTTC.

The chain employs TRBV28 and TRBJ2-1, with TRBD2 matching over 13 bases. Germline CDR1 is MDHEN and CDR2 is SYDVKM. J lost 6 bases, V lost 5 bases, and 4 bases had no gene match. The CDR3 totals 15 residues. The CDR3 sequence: CASSHGLAGANEQFF. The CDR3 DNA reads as TGTGCCAGCAGTCACGGACTAGCGGGGGCCAATGAGCAGTTCTTC.

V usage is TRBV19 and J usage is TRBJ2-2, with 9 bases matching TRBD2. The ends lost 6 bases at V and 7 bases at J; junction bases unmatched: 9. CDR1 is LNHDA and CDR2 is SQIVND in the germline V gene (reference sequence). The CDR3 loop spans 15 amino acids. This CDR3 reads CASSPGLARGGELFF. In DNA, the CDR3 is TGTGCCAGTAGCCCGGGACTAGCCCGGGGCGGGGAGCTGTTTTTT.